The 3 T cell receptor beta chains below all came from one sample that was sequenced in a study of blood T cell repertoires in COVID-19. Produced via immunoSEQ multiplex PCR; TCRdb's table is partial and in-frame only. This sample has 140,000 or so clones, with about 79% found just once. Sequencing was performed on peripheral blood. Receptors were obtained from a man in his 60s with active or convalescent COVID-19.

This chain joins TRBV24-1 and TRBJ2-3; D is perhaps TRBD1 (6 bases). Trimming took off 3 bases at V and 0 bases at J, with 15 bases between the two ends. This CDR3 comprises 17 residues. Germline CDR1 is KGHDR and CDR2 is SFDVKD. CDR3 region: CATSDPNRDTSTDTQYF. CDR3 DNA: TGTGCCACCAGTGATCCTAACAGGGATACTAGCACAGATACGCAGTATTTT.

The V call is TRBV7-2, the J call TRBJ2-1, with D unresolved. The germline V and J ends were trimmed by 4 bases and 8 bases, with 6 bases remaining between them. Germline V CDR1 and CDR2: SGHTA, FQGNSA. This CDR3 contains 11 residues. The CDR3 sequence: CASSSFDEQFF. DNA for the CDR3: TGTGCCAGCAGCTCATTTGATGAGCAGTTCTTC.

V is TRBV18 and J is TRBJ2-1; 9 bases align to TRBD2. There are 14 residues in the CDR3. V shed 4 bases and J 9 bases; nucleotides not matched to a gene: 7. In germline, CDR1 is KGHSH, CDR2 LQKENI. This CDR3 reads CASSLAGESGEQFF. The CDR3 DNA reads as TGTGCCAGCTCACTAGCGGGAGAATCTGGTGAGCAGTTCTTC. Based on the CDR3 plus reference TRBV18 and TRBJ2-1, the full variable domain is NAGVMQNPRHLVRRRGQEARLRCSPMKGHSHVYWYRQLPEEGLKFMVYLQKENIIDESGMPKERFSAEFPKEGPSILRIQQVVRGDSAAYFCASSLAGESGEQFFGPGTRLTVL.